This T cell receptor (beta chain) originates from a study of cytomegalovirus exposure and HLA in healthy donors. Concerning this clone: What it binds is unknown.

The PCR employed 60 Vbeta primers together with 13 Jbeta primers. Only in-frame clones appear in the TCRdb table, and some are missing; sequencing was by immunoSEQ multiplex PCR. The table has some 120,000 clones, approximately 80% seen once; the top ten hold 2% to 2.5%. V was clipped by 5 bases and J by 4 bases, with 13 bases between them. CDR1 is GTSNPN and CDR2 is SVGIG in the germline V gene (reference sequence). The CDR3 contains 13 residues. General study findings and limits: In vitro data verified a few CMV-associated chains as specific for CMV antigens. The likely explanation for a cluster of highly shared sequence variants was sequencing artifact. Most sequenced TCRs were rare (though some public TCRs occurred in many donors).

This chain joins TRBV30 and TRBJ2-3; D perhaps matches TRBD2 (5 bases). Sequencing input: PBMCs. This TCR came from a man aged 18 to 29 in good health and CMV-seronegative. The CDR3 DNA reads TGTGCCTGGTCGGGGATTTTGGCAGATACGCAGTATTTT. This translates into CAWSGILADTQYF. The variable domain in full, completed from reference TRBV30 and TRBJ2-3, reads SQTIHQWPATLVQPVGSPLSLECTVEGTSNPNLYWYRQAAGRGLQLLFYSVGIGQISSEVPQNLSASRPQDRQFILSSKKLLLSDSGFYLCAWSGILADTQYFGPGTRLTVL.